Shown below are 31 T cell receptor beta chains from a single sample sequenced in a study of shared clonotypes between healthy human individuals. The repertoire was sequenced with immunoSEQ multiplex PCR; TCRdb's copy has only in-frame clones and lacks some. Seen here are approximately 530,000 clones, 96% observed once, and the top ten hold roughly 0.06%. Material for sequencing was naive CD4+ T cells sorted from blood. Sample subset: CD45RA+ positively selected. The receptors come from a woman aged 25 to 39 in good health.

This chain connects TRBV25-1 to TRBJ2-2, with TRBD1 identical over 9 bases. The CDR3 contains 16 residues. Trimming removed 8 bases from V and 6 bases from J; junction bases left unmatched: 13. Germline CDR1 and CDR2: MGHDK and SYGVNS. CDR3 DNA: TGTGCCAGCGAGGGGACCGGACAGGGGAAGCCCGGGGAGCTGTTTTTT. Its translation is CASEGTGQGKPGELFF.

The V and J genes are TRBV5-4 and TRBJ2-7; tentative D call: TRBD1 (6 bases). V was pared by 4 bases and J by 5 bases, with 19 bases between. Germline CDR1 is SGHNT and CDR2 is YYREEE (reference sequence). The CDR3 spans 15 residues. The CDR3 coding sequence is TGTGCCAGCAGCACCGGGACACCAAACCCCCACGAGCAGTACTTC. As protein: CASSTGTPNPHEQYF.

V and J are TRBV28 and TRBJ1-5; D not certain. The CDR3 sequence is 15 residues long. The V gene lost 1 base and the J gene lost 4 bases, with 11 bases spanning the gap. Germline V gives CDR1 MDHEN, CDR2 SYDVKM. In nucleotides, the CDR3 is TGTGCCAGCAGTTTATTATCCAGGAAGAATCAGCCCCAGCATTTT. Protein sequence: CASSLLSRKNQPQHF.

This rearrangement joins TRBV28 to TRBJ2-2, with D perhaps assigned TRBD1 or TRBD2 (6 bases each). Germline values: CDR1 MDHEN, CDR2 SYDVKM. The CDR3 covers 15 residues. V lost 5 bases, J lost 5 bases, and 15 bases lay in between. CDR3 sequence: CASSTGFGGTGELFF. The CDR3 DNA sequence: TGTGCCAGCAGTACAGGGTTTGGAGGGACCGGGGAGCTGTTTTTT.

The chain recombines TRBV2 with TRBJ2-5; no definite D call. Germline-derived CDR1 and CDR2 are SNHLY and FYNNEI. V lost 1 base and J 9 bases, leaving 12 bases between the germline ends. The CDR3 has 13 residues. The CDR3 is CASSEGGVSAQYF. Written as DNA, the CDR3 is TGTGCCAGCAGTGAAGGTGGTGTTTCGGCCCAGTACTTC.

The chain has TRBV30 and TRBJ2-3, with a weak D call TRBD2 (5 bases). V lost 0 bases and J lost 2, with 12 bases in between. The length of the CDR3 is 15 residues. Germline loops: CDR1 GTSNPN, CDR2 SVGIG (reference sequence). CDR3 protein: CAWSVRGLNTDTQYF. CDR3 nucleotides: TGTGCCTGGAGTGTACGAGGACTCAACACAGATACGCAGTATTTT.

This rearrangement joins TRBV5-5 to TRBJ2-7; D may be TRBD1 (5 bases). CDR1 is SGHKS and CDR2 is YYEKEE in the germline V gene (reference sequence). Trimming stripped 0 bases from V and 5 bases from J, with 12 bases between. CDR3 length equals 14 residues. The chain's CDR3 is CASSLGVQGNEQYF. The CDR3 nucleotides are TGTGCCAGCAGCTTGGGTGTTCAGGGTAACGAGCAGTACTTC.

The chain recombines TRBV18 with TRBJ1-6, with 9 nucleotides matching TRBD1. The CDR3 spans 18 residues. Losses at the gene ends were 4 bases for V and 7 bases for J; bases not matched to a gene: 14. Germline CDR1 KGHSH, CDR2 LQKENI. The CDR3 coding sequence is TGTGCCAGCTCACTCCAATCCTTGTCCGGGACAGGGAATTCACCCCTCCACTTT. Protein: CASSLQSLSGTGNSPLHF.

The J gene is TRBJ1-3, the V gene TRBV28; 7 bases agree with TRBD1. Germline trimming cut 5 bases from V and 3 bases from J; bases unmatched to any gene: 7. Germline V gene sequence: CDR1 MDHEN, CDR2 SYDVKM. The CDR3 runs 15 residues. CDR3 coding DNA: TGTGCCAGCAGTACCTCATGGACAGGTGGAAACACCATATATTTT. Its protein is CASSTSWTGGNTIYF.

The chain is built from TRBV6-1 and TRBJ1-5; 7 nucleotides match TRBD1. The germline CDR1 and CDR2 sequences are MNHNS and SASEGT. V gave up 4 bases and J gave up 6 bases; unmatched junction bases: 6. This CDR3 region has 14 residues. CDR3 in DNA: TGTGCCAGCAGTGTGACAGGGAGGCGTCAGCCCCAGCATTTT. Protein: CASSVTGRRQPQHF.

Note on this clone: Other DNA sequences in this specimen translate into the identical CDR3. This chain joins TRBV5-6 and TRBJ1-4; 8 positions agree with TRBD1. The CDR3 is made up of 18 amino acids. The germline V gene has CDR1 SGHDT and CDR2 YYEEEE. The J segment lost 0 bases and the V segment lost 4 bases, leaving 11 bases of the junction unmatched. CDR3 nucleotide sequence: TGTGCCAGCAGCCTGTTGACAGGGGCGCTAACAACTAATGAAAAACTGTTTTTT. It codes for CASSLLTGALTTNEKLFF.

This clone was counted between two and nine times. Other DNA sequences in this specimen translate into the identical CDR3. The CDR3 sequence: CASSEQVYGYTF. In DNA, the CDR3 is TGTGCCAGCAGTGAACAGGTGTATGGCTACACCTTC. This chain joins TRBV2 and TRBJ1-2, with D unresolved. Germline CDR1 SNHLY, CDR2 FYNNEI. V lost 2 bases and J 5 bases, leaving 6 bases between the germline ends. The CDR3 has 12 residues.

The CDR3 DNA reads TGTGCCAGCAGCGCACAGGGGGCCTACGAGCAGTACTTC. As protein: CASSAQGAYEQYF. The chain recombines TRBV11-1 with TRBJ2-5; TRBD1 matches 8 bases. The J call may be wrong; the DNA end is better matched by TRBJ2-7. Looked up from germline, CDR1 is SGHAT and CDR2 is FQDESV (reference sequence). The CDR3 is 13 residues long.

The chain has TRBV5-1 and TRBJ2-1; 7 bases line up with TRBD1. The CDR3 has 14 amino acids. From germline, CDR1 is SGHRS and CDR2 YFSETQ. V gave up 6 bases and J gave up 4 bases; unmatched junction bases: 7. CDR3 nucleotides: TGCGCCAGCATGGGGGACAGCGCTTACAATGAGCAGTTCTTC. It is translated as CASMGDSAYNEQFF.

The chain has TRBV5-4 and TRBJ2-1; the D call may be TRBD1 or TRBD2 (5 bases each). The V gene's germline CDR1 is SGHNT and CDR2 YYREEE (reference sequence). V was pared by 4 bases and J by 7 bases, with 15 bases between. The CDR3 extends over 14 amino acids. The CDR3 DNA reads TGTGCCAGCAGCCTCCGGGACCCCCATAATGAGCAGTTCTTC. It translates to CASSLRDPHNEQFF.

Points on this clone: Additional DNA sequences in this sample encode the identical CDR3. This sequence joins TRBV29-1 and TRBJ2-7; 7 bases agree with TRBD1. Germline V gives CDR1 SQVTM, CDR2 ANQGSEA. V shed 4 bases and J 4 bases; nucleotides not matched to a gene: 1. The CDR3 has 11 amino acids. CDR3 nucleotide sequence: TGCAGCGTTGCCAGGGGGTACGAGCAGTACTTC. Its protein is CSVARGYEQYF.

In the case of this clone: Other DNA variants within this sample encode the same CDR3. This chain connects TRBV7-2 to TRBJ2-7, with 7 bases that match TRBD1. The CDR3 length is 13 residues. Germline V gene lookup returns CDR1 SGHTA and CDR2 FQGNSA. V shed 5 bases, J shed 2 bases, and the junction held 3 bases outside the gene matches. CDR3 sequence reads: CASSRDRAYEQYF. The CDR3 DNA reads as TGTGCCAGCAGCCGGGACAGAGCCTACGAGCAGTACTTC.

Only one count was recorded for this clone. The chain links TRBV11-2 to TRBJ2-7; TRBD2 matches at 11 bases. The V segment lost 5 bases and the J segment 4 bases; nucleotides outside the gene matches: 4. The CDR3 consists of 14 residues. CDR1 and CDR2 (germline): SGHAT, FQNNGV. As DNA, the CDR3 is TGTGCCAGCAGCCTACTAGCGGGAGTTTACGAGCAGTACTTC. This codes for CASSLLAGVYEQYF.

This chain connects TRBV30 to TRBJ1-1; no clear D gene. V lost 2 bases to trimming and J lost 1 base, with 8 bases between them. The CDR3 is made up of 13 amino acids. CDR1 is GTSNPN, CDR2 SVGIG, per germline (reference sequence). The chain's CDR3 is CAWSQQTNTEAFF. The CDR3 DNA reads TGTGCCTGGAGTCAACAGACGAACACTGAAGCTTTCTTT.

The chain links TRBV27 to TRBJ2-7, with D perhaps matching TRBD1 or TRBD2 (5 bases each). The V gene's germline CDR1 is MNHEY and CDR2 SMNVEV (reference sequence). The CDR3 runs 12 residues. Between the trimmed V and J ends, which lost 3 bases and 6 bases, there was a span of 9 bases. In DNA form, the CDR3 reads TGTGCCAGCAGTTTGAGGGGCAGCGAGCAGTACTTC. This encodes CASSLRGSEQYF.

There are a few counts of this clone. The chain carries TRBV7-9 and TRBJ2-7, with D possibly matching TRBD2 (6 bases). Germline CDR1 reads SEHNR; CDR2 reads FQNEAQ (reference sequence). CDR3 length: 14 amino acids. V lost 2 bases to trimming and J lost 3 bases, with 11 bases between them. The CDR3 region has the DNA TGTGCCAGCAGCTTACCGGGACTCCACTACGAGCAGTACTTC. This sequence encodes CASSLPGLHYEQYF.

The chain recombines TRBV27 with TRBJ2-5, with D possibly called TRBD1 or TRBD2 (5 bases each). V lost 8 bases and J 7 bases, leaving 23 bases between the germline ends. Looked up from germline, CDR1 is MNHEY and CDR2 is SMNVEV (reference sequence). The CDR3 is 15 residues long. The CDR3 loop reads CASWRGDRNTGTQYF. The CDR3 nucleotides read TGTGCCAGCTGGCGAGGGGACCGGAATACGGGGACCCAGTACTTC.

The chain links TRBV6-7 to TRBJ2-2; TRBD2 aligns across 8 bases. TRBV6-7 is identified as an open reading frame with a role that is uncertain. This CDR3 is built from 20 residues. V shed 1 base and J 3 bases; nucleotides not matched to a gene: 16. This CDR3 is CASSYYIGTRGVSDTGELFF. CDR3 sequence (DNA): TGTGCCAGCAGTTACTATATAGGGACTAGGGGTGTCTCGGACACCGGGGAGCTGTTTTTT.

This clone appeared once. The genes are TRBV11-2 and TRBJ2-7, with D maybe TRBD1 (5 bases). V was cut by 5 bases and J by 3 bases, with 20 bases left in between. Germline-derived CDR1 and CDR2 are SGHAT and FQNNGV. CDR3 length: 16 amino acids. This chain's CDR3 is CASSHAYRRTSYEQYF. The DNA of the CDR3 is TGTGCCAGCAGCCACGCCTATAGGCGGACAAGCTACGAGCAGTACTTC. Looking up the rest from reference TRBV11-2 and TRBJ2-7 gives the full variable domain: EAGVAQSPRYKIIEKRQSVAFWCNPISGHATLYWYQQILGQGPKLLIQFQNNGVVDDSQLPKDRFSAERLKGVDSTLKIQPAKLEDSAVYLCASSHAYRRTSYEQYFGPGTRLTVT.

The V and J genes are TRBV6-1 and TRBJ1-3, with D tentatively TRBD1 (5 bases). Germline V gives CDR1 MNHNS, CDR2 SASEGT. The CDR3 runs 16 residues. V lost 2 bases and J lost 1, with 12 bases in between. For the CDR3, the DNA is TGTGCCAGCAGTGAACGGTTAGGGGTTTCTGGAAACACCATATATTTT. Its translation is CASSERLGVSGNTIYF.

The CDR3 loop is CASSEAKASYEQYF. Written as DNA, the CDR3 is TGTGCCAGCAGTGAAGCCAAGGCTTCCTACGAGCAGTACTTC. The chain combines TRBV6-1 with TRBJ2-7; D uncertain. Germline CDR1 and CDR2: MNHNS and SASEGT. With 0 bases removed from V and 1 base from J, the gap between germline ends came to 7 bases. This CDR3 has 14 amino acids.

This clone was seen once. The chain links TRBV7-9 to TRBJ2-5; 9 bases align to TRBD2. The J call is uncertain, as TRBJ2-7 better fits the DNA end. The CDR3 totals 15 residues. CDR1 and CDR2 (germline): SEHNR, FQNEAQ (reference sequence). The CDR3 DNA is TGTGCCAGCAGCTTAAGACTAGCGGAAGTCTACGAGCAGTACTTC. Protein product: CASSLRLAEVYEQYF.

The CDR3 loop reads CASSLGVTEAFF. The DNA for the CDR3 is TGTGCCAGCAGCTTAGGGGTCACTGAAGCTTTCTTT. V and J are TRBV11-2 and TRBJ1-1, with D unclear. Germline values: CDR1 SGHAT, CDR2 FQNNGV. This CDR3 region has 12 residues. V was clipped by 1 base and J by 4 bases, with 4 bases between them.

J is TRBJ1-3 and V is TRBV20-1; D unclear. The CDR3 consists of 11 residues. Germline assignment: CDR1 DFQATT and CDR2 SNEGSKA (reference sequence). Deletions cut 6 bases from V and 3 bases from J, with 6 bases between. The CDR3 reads CSAAGGNTIYF. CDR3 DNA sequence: TGCAGTGCCGCGGGTGGAAACACCATATATTTT.

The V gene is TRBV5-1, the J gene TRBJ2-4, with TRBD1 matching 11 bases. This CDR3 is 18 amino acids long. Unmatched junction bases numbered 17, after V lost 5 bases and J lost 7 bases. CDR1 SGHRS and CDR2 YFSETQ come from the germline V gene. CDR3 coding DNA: TGCGCCAGCAGTTTGCAACCGGGACAGGGGGACTTCGGTAACATTCAGTACTTC. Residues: CASSLQPGQGDFGNIQYF.

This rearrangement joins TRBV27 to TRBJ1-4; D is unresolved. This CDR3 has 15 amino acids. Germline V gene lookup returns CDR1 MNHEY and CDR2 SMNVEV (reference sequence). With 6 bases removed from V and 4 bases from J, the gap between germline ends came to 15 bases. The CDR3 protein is CASRADYAINEKLFF. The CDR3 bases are TGTGCCAGCAGGGCCGATTACGCTATTAATGAAAAACTGTTTTTT.